Listed below are T cell receptor beta chains from one sample, sequenced in a study of blood T cell repertoires in COVID-19. The assay was immunoSEQ multiplex PCR, and TCRdb's table has in-frame clones only and misses some. Here the sample spans roughly 80,000 clones, roughly 80% being singletons. What was sequenced was peripheral blood. Receptors originate from a human donor in a cohort sampled during active COVID-19. Each CDR3 is given with its conserved first and last residue. The D gene is left open where the match is weak. Not all rows give a size; the values are once, few, many and, for expanded clones, a class.

V gene	clone size	D gene	J gene	CDR3 DNA	CDR3 protein
TRBV7-2	NA	NA	TRBJ1-2	TGTGCCAGCAGCTTCTACGGCCAGGACACCTATGGCTACACCTTC	CASSFYGQDTYGYTF
TRBV24-1	few	NA	TRBJ2-2	TGTGCCACCAGTGTGGGCAGAGCGAACACCGGGGAGCTGTTTTTT	CATSVGRANTGELFF
TRBV5-1	NA	NA	TRBJ2-1	TGCGCCAGCATTCAGGACTCCTCCTACAATGAGCAGTTCTTC	CASIQDSSYNEQFF
TRBV4-1	NA	NA	TRBJ2-1	TGCGCCAGCAGCCAAGGTTCCTTGGGGGGGGCTGAGCAGTTCTTC	CASSQGSLGGAEQFF
TRBV3-1/TRBV3-2	NA	NA	TRBJ2-7	TGTGCCAGCAGCCATCCGGGAAGCTCCTACGAGCAGTACTTC	CASSHPGSSYEQYF
TRBV6-5	NA	TRBD1	TRBJ2-3	TGTGCCAGCAGTTACCAGGGACAGGGAGCAGATACGCAGTATTTT	CASSYQGQGADTQYF
TRBV30	NA	NA	TRBJ2-2	TGTGCCTGGAGCCTACAGGGAGGGCACGGGGAGCTGTTTTTT	CAWSLQGGHGELFF
TRBV6-6	NA	TRBD1	TRBJ1-4	TGTGCCAGCAGTTACAGGGACAGAGAAAAACTGTTTTTT	CASSYRDREKLFF
TRBV4-3	NA	NA	TRBJ1-4	TGCGCCAGCAGCCAGGAGGCGGGGCTTGCAACTAATGAAAAACTGTTTTTT	CASSQEAGLATNEKLFF
TRBV18	NA	NA	TRBJ1-2	TGTGCCAGCTCACCACCCTCCGCAGGCGGAGGGTATGGCTACACCTTC	CASSPPSAGGGYGYTF
TRBV5-1	NA	TRBD2	TRBJ2-3	TGCGCCAGCAGCTTGGGGCTAGCGGGGAGCACAGATACGCAGTATTTT	CASSLGLAGSTDTQYF
TRBV2	NA	TRBD1	TRBJ2-2	TGTGCCAGCAGTTTCGACAGGGTGCGCACCGGGGAGCTGTTTTTT	CASSFDRVRTGELFF
TRBV5-1	NA	TRBD2	TRBJ2-1	TGCGCCAGCAGCCCCGGGACTAGCGGGGGGGCTGAGCAGTTCTTC	CASSPGTSGGAEQFF
TRBV7-9	few	TRBD1	TRBJ2-7	TGTGCCAGCAGCTTAGGGGACAGGTCCTACGAGCAGTACTTC	CASSLGDRSYEQYF
TRBV7-8	NA	TRBD1	TRBJ1-6	TGTGCCAGCAGCACAGGACAGGCGTATAATTCACCCCTCCACTTT	CASSTGQAYNSPLHF
TRBV6-2/TRBV6-3	few	NA	TRBJ2-3	TGTGCCAGCAGTTACGGGGCTAGAAGCCGGCATACGCAGTATTTT	CASSYGARSRHTQYF
TRBV2	few	TRBD1	TRBJ2-7	TGTGCCACCCAGTCAGGGACAGGCGGTCCTGGCGAGCAGTACTTC	CATQSGTGGPGEQYF
TRBV27	few	TRBD2	TRBJ2-5	TGTGCCAGCACCGGACTAGCGGGGGGGAGGTACCAAGAGACCCAGTACTTC	CASTGLAGGRYQETQYF
TRBV7-2	NA	TRBD2	TRBJ2-3	TGTGCCAGCAGCCCCGGGGGGGCACTTAGCACAGATACGCAGTATTTT	CASSPGGALSTDTQYF
TRBV5-1	few	NA	TRBJ1-1	TGCGCCAGCAGCTTGCTAGGGGTGAACACTGAAGCTTTCTTT	CASSLLGVNTEAFF
TRBV5-4	NA	TRBD2	TRBJ2-1	TGTGCCAGCAGCTTGGACGGACTAGCTGGCTACAATGAGCAGTTCTTC	CASSLDGLAGYNEQFF
TRBV19	NA	TRBD1	TRBJ2-7	TGTGCCAGTAGCACCTTTTCCGGGACAGGGATTAACGAGCAGTACTTC	CASSTFSGTGINEQYF
TRBV5-1	few	TRBD1	TRBJ2-2	TGCGCCAGGACAGGGGCCGGGGAGCTGTTTTTT	CARTGAGELFF
TRBV6-2/TRBV6-3	NA	NA	TRBJ1-2	TGTGCCAGCAGTTACCACAGGACCGCTAACTATGGCTACACCTTC	CASSYHRTANYGYTF
TRBV7-2	NA	TRBD2	TRBJ2-3	TGTGCCAGCAGCTATGTCGCGGGAGCGGGGGGGCCAAGCGATACGCAGTATTTT	CASSYVAGAGGPSDTQYF
TRBV18	NA	TRBD1	TRBJ1-1	TGTGCCAGCTCACCACCCTCTGGACAGGGTAGACGATTGGCTTTCTTT	CASSPPSGQGRRLAFF
TRBV2	NA	NA	TRBJ1-1	TGTGCCAGCAGTGTCGCGGGGGCGCATACTGAAGCTTTCTTT	CASSVAGAHTEAFF
TRBV5-1	NA	NA	TRBJ2-2	TGCGCCAGCAGCTTGAGAGGGATCACCGGGGAGCTGTTTTTT	CASSLRGITGELFF
TRBV18	NA	TRBD1	TRBJ2-7	TGTGCCAGCTCACCCCGACAGGGAATCGACGAGCAGTACTTC	CASSPRQGIDEQYF
TRBV7-9	NA	TRBD1	TRBJ1-4	TGTGCCAGCAGCTTAGGAGACAGGGGGAATGAAAAACTGTTTTTT	CASSLGDRGNEKLFF
TRBV6-2/TRBV6-3	few	NA	TRBJ2-6	TGTGCCAGCAGCCCTGTGTCGGGGTCTGGGGCCAACGTCCTGACTTTC	CASSPVSGSGANVLTF